The 29 T cell receptor beta chains in this list originate from one sample, sequenced in a study of T-cell reconstitution after alpha-beta-depleted transplantation in children. As it was prepared, the TCRbeta library received unique molecular identifiers. TCRdb fed the PCR reads into MiXCR, producing one record per CDR3 protein. The data hold about 900,000 distinct CDR3 sequences, with 25% to 30% observed a single time. This specimen was PBMCs, mostly from graft donor cells, taken 360 days after TCRalphabeta/CD19-depleted stem cell transplant. Receptors were obtained from a boy under two years old who had a stem cell transplant for SCID, so the T cells may come from the graft donor.

In its sample, this clonotype was seen a few times. CDR3 amino acids: CASSKGAVGELFF. The CDR3, as DNA: TGTGCCAGCAGTAAGGGGGCCGTAGGGGAGCTGTTTTTT. This rearrangement joins TRBV12-3 or TRBV12-4 to TRBJ2-2, with 7 bases aligning to TRBD1. There are 13 residues in the CDR3. Trimming at V came to 5 bases and at J to 8 bases, leaving 5 bases not matched to a gene.

The sample holds many counts of this clonotype. V usage is TRBV24-1 and J usage is TRBJ2-7; TRBD1 matches at 9 bases. Germline trimming cut 8 bases from V and 2 bases from J; bases unmatched to any gene: 6. The CDR3 extends over 14 amino acids. Germline values: CDR1 KGHDR, CDR2 SFDVKD. Here the CDR3 reads CATMGDRVTYEQYF. CDR3 nucleotide sequence: TGTGCCACCATGGGGGACAGGGTAACCTACGAGCAGTACTTC.

This chain uses TRBV20-1 with TRBJ2-3; D gene uncertain. CDR1 DFQATT and CDR2 SNEGSKA come from the germline V gene (reference sequence). This CDR3 is 13 amino acids long. Trimming left V 5 bases short and J 2 bases short, with 11 bases between. CDR3 in DNA: TGCAGTGCTGGCCCCACGGCCACAGATACGCAGTATTTT. It is translated as CSAGPTATDTQYF.

This chain connects TRBV11-1 to TRBJ1-4, with no clear D. CDR1 is SGHAT and CDR2 is FQDESV in the germline V gene (reference sequence). Trimming shortened V by 3 bases and J by 6 bases, and 23 bases separated the two germline ends. The CDR3 is 18 residues long. CDR3 nucleotides: TGTGCCAGCAGCTTGGTAACGGTACCCTTTCAGATGGATGAAAAACTGTTTTTT. Translating it yields CASSLVTVPFQMDEKLFF.

The CDR3 sequence is CAIRNSGGTEAFF. CDR3 bases: TGTGCCATTCGGAATTCAGGGGGCACTGAAGCTTTCTTT. This rearrangement joins TRBV10-3 to TRBJ1-1, with TRBD1 matching 7 bases. This CDR3 region has 13 residues. The V gene end was trimmed by 9 bases and the J gene end by 4 bases; junction bases not matched to a gene: 8. Germline V CDR1 and CDR2: ENHRY, SYGVKD.

This clonotype turned up a few times. The CDR3 DNA reads TGTGCCAGCAGTTTTGGGGGGGGTAGCAATCAGCCCCAGCATTTT. Translated: CASSFGGGSNQPQHF. The gene calls are TRBV6-5 and TRBJ1-5; D is perhaps TRBD1 (5 bases). This CDR3 contains 15 residues. Germline-derived CDR1 and CDR2 are MNHEY and SVGAGI. V was trimmed by 4 bases and J by 0 bases, leaving 10 bases between them.

The chain couples TRBV5-1 to TRBJ2-7; no reliable D call. The V and J ends lost 5 bases and 1 base respectively, with 16 bases between them. The CDR3 loop spans 15 amino acids. CDR1 is SGHRS, CDR2 YFSETQ, per germline. The CDR3 DNA follows: TGCGCCAGCAGTGGAGTAGTCAACCATTCCTACGAGCAGTACTTC. Its protein product is CASSGVVNHSYEQYF.

This clonotype has a handful of counts. The genes are TRBV7-2 and TRBJ1-1, with D perhaps TRBD1 (5 bases). The germline V gene encodes CDR1 SGHTA and CDR2 FQGNSA. The CDR3 extends over 17 amino acids. Trimming removed 2 bases from V and 6 bases from J, with 22 bases in between. The CDR3 spells CASSLMGREVEPAEAFF. CDR3 nucleotide sequence: TGTGCCAGCAGCTTAATGGGCAGGGAAGTAGAGCCCGCTGAAGCTTTCTTT.

This clonotype has more than one count but fewer than ten. J is TRBJ2-1 and V is TRBV7-9; the D gene is possibly TRBD1 (5 bases). CDR3 length: 15 residues. CDR1 and CDR2 (germline): SEHNR, FQNEAQ (reference sequence). V lost 3 bases to trimming and J lost 5 bases, with 14 bases between them. The CDR3 bases are TGTGCCAGCAGCTTGGGTAGGACATACGACAATGAGCAGTTCTTC. Its protein product is CASSLGRTYDNEQFF.

On this clonotype: This CDR3 fails to terminate in the conserved phenylalanine or tryptophan, so it likely reflects a read error. The chain employs TRBV4-1 and TRBJ2-2; a weak D match, TRBD2 (6 bases). Germline V gene lookup returns CDR1 MGHRA and CDR2 YSYEKL. The CDR3 covers 21 residues. The V end was cut by 4 bases, the J end by 3 bases, with 30 bases between. CDR3 coding DNA: TGCGCCAGCAGCCGCCACCCGGCGGGGCTATACGAGGATAGTGACACCGGGGAGCTGTTTGTT. Amino acids: CASSRHPAGLYEDSDTGELFV.

V usage is TRBV7-1 and J usage is TRBJ2-5, with D hard to call. TRBV7-1 is given ORF status, its function remaining uncertain. The CDR3 spans 15 residues. Trimming took 3 bases from V and 5 from J, leaving 16 bases between them. The CDR3 is CASSSWAGVSETQYF. Here the CDR3 DNA reads TGTGCCAGCAGCTCGTGGGCTGGGGTCTCGGAGACCCAGTACTTC.

This sequence joins TRBV7-2 and TRBJ1-2, with D uncertain. The CDR3 covers 15 residues. Germline assignment: CDR1 SGHTA and CDR2 FQGNSA. V was pared by 1 base and J by 4 bases, with 13 bases between. The DNA of the CDR3 is TGTGCCAGCAGCTTAGAAGTAGGGTCGGGCTATGGCTACACCTTC. Its protein is CASSLEVGSGYGYTF.

There are a few counts of this clonotype. The chain combines TRBV20-1 with TRBJ2-5; D gene unclear. The germline V gene encodes CDR1 DFQATT and CDR2 SNEGSKA (reference sequence). The CDR3 has 10 amino acids. Deletions cut 6 bases from V and 3 bases from J, with 5 bases between. CDR3 in amino acids: CSAEKETQYF. CDR3 sequence (DNA): TGCAGTGCGGAAAAAGAGACCCAGTACTTC.

This chain links TRBV4-1 with TRBJ1-6, with a weak D call TRBD1 (6 bases). The CDR3 is made up of 16 amino acids. From germline, CDR1 is MGHRA and CDR2 YSYEKL. Trimming cost V 1 base and J 7 bases, with 14 bases left between them. The CDR3 is CASSQGPGVGNSPLHF. The CDR3, as DNA: TGCGCCAGCAGCCAAGGACCAGGGGTCGGGAATTCACCCCTCCACTTT.

The chain joins TRBV7-3 to TRBJ2-1, with TRBD1 matching over 12 bases. This CDR3 has 15 residues. V was pared by 5 bases and J by 8 bases, with 7 bases of the junction left unmatched. Germline CDR1 and CDR2: SGHTA and FQGTGA. As DNA, the CDR3 is TGTGCCAGCAGCGCCCGGGACAGGGGGCCCGATGAGCAGTTCTTC. It specifies CASSARDRGPDEQFF.

This chain links TRBV5-5 with TRBJ2-7, with a weak D call TRBD1 (5 bases). V gave up 4 bases and J gave up 3 bases, with 14 bases separating them. This CDR3 comprises 14 residues. CDR1 and CDR2 from the germline V gene are SGHKS and YYEKEE (reference sequence). The CDR3 nucleotides are TGTGCCAGCAGCCCGTTGGACACCTTCTACGAGCAGTACTTC. Protein sequence: CASSPLDTFYEQYF.

This clonotype was seen a few times. The J gene is TRBJ2-3, the V gene TRBV7-9; weak D call: TRBD2 (6 bases). Trimming shortened V by 5 bases and J by 1 base, and 16 bases separated the two germline ends. The V gene's germline CDR1 is SEHNR and CDR2 FQNEAQ (reference sequence). The CDR3 extends over 16 amino acids. This CDR3 is CASSPVLGGGTDTQYF. CDR3 DNA: TGTGCCAGCAGCCCCGTACTAGGCGGGGGCACAGATACGCAGTATTTT.

Only a few counts were recorded for this clonotype. The chain joins TRBV5-1 to TRBJ2-7; D unresolved. V lost 6 bases, J lost 0 bases, and 13 bases lay in between. Germline CDR1 reads SGHRS; CDR2 reads YFSETQ. The CDR3 consists of 14 residues. CDR3 in amino acids: CASTGRRSSYEQYF. In DNA form, the CDR3 reads TGCGCCAGCACCGGCAGAAGGAGCTCCTACGAGCAGTACTTC.

The V call is TRBV6-1, the J call TRBJ2-7; 7 bases agree with TRBD1. Germline assignment: CDR1 MNHNS and CDR2 SASEGT. The CDR3 loop spans 14 amino acids. V shed 6 bases and J 9 bases; nucleotides not matched to a gene: 14. CDR3 coding DNA: TGTGCCAGCAGGGAACACCGGGACAGCCCATGGCAGTACTTC. It encodes CASREHRDSPWQYF.

V and J are TRBV5-1 and TRBJ2-1, with 12 bases matching TRBD2. Trimming at V came to 4 bases and at J to 4 bases, leaving 6 bases not matched to a gene. Germline V gene data show CDR1 as SGHRS and CDR2 as YFSETQ. CDR3 length: 16 residues. The CDR3 nucleotides read TGCGCCAGCAGCGAACTAGCGGGGGGCCTATACAATGAGCAGTTCTTC. It codes for CASSELAGGLYNEQFF.

The CDR3 here is CSAPPGGLATDTQYF. The CDR3, as DNA: TGCAGTGCCCCCCCCGGAGGGCTAGCAACAGATACGCAGTATTTT. J is TRBJ2-3 and V is TRBV20-1, with D possibly being TRBD2 (6 bases). Germline loops: CDR1 DFQATT, CDR2 SNEGSKA (reference sequence). This CDR3 is built from 15 residues. With 6 bases removed from V and 3 bases from J, the gap between germline ends came to 19 bases.

The rearrangement uses TRBV29-1 and TRBJ1-4; D call uncertain. Germline loops: CDR1 SQVTM, CDR2 ANQGSEA. V gave up 3 bases and J gave up 13 bases, with 12 bases separating them. The CDR3 extends over 11 amino acids. The chain's CDR3 is CSVDVVWGLFF. CDR3 DNA sequence: TGCAGCGTTGATGTCGTCTGGGGACTGTTTTTT.

In its sample, this clonotype was seen a few times. As DNA, the CDR3 is TGCGCCAGCAGCCCATACGGGGGAACGGGAAACATTCAGTACTTC. Translation: CASSPYGGTGNIQYF. The chain uses TRBV5-1 and TRBJ2-4, with a possible D match to TRBD2 (6 bases). From germline, CDR1 is SGHRS and CDR2 YFSETQ. CDR3 length: 15 amino acids. V gave up 4 bases and J gave up 6 bases, with 17 bases separating them.

The V call is TRBV5-1, the J call TRBJ2-7, with D unclear. Between the trimmed V and J ends, which lost 4 bases and 4 bases, there was a span of 15 bases. Per the germline V gene, CDR1 is SGHRS and CDR2 is YFSETQ. The CDR3 covers 14 residues. The CDR3 sequence is CASSAAGLSYEQYF. The CDR3 DNA sequence: TGCGCCAGCAGCGCCGCCGGGCTCAGTTACGAGCAGTACTTC.

V gene TRBV5-1 combines with J gene TRBJ2-1, with D perhaps TRBD1 or TRBD2 (5 bases each). The CDR3 extends over 15 amino acids. V lost 4 bases to trimming and J lost 9 bases, with 20 bases between them. CDR1 is SGHRS, CDR2 YFSETQ, per germline. In DNA form, the CDR3 reads TGCGCCAGCAGCCCCACCGGGACCCCGGGTTTTGAGCAGTTCTTC. It is translated as CASSPTGTPGFEQFF.

The rearrangement links TRBV28 to TRBJ1-2; D gene ambiguous. The CDR3 is 14 residues long. Germline V gene lookup returns CDR1 MDHEN and CDR2 SYDVKM. The V end lost 1 base, the J end lost 2 bases, and 8 bases lay between the germline ends. Here the CDR3 reads CASSLSGINYGYTF. The CDR3 bases are TGTGCCAGCAGTTTATCCGGGATAAACTATGGCTACACCTTC.

The CDR3 region has the DNA TGCAGTGCCGACCCCGGGACAACCTACGAGCAGTACTTC. Protein product: CSADPGTTYEQYF. V gene TRBV20-1 combines with J gene TRBJ2-7; D perhaps matches TRBD1 (6 bases). The CDR3 is 13 residues long. Trimming pared 6 bases from V and 2 bases from J, leaving 14 bases between. The germline CDR1 and CDR2 sequences are DFQATT and SNEGSKA (reference sequence).

This clonotype appeared a few times. J is TRBJ2-1 and V is TRBV15, with 8 positions matching TRBD2. CDR3 length: 14 residues. Per the germline V gene, CDR1 is LNHNV and CDR2 is YYDKDF (reference sequence). With V trimmed by 7 bases and J by 5 bases, 7 bases remained unmatched. CDR3 bases: TGTGCCACCACGTTCGGGACTAGTAACAATGAGCAGTTCTTC. Translated: CATTFGTSNNEQFF.

This clonotype has a handful of counts. The V and J genes are TRBV6-1 and TRBJ2-1; 9 bases map to TRBD1. Trimming at V came to 5 bases and at J to 9 bases, leaving 14 bases not matched to a gene. CDR3 length equals 16 residues. CDR1 MNHNS and CDR2 SASEGT come from the germline V gene. The CDR3 reads CASSPPGQGPNTEQFF. CDR3 nucleotide sequence: TGTGCCAGCAGTCCCCCTGGACAGGGGCCAAACACTGAGCAGTTCTTC.